A selection of T cell receptor beta chains follows, all from one sample in a study of cytomegalovirus exposure and HLA in healthy donors. Clones were sequenced by immunoSEQ multiplex PCR, and TCRdb holds only the in-frame ones, with some missing. The table lists roughly 170,000 clones, about 65% of them singletons. The source material was PBMCs. These receptors were obtained from a girl between 5 and 17 years old in good health and CMV-seronegative. Each CDR3 is given with its conserved first and last residue. Each record gives: clone size, V gene, D gene, J gene, CDR3 protein, CDR3 DNA. The D gene is left open where the match is weak. For some rows the clone size is stated as once, few or many, or as a class when expanded; others skip it.

size: NA
V: TRBV6-5
D: TRBD1
J: TRBJ2-7
CDR3: CASSPQDRSFYEQYF
DNA: TGTGCCAGCAGCCCCCAGGACAGGTCGTTCTACGAGCAGTACTTC

size: NA
V: TRBV5-8
D: TRBD2
J: TRBJ2-5
CDR3: CASSQLAGVGETQYF
DNA: TGTGCCAGCAGCCAGCTAGCGGGGGTCGGCGAGACCCAGTACTTC

size: NA
V: TRBV25-1
D: TRBD2
J: TRBJ2-2
CDR3: CASSELAVDTGELFF
DNA: TGTGCCAGCAGTGAACTAGCGGTTGACACCGGGGAGCTGTTTTTT

size: NA
V: TRBV9
D: NA
J: TRBJ2-3
CDR3: CASSVTGSGTDTQYF
DNA: TGTGCCAGCAGCGTGACGGGGTCGGGCACAGATACGCAGTATTTT

size: NA
V: TRBV21-1
D: NA
J: TRBJ1-5
CDR3: CASSKMEGNQPQHF
DNA: TGTGCCAGCAGCAAGATGGAGGGTAATCAGCCCCAGCATTTT

size: NA
V: TRBV11-3
D: NA
J: TRBJ2-7
CDR3: CASSVRQGGEQYF
DNA: TGTGCCAGCAGCGTAAGACAGGGAGGCGAGCAGTACTTC

size: once
V: TRBV27
D: TRBD2
J: TRBJ2-7
CDR3: CASSLKASGLYEQYF
DNA: TGTGCCAGCAGTTTAAAGGCTAGCGGCCTCTACGAGCAGTACTTC

size: few
V: TRBV7-6
D: TRBD2
J: TRBJ2-5
CDR3: CASSGSRGGLETQYF
DNA: TGTGCCAGCAGCGGATCGCGGGGGGGCCTCGAGACCCAGTACTTC

size: NA
V: TRBV25-1
D: TRBD2
J: TRBJ2-3
CDR3: CASSVLGGAQYF
DNA: TGTGCCAGCAGTGTCCTGGGGGGGGCGCAGTATTTT

size: NA
V: TRBV18
D: NA
J: TRBJ1-1
CDR3: CASSPQWEGLVGAFF
DNA: TGTGCCAGCTCACCACAATGGGAGGGTTTGGTAGGAGCTTTCTTT

size: few
V: TRBV18
D: NA
J: TRBJ1-5
CDR3: CASSPDAGQGGQPQHF
DNA: TGTGCCAGCTCACCTGACGCGGGGCAGGGAGGTCAGCCCCAGCATTTT

size: NA
V: TRBV5-1
D: NA
J: TRBJ1-1
CDR3: CASSSRAGDTEAFF
DNA: TGCGCCAGCAGCAGCCGGGCCGGGGACACTGAAGCTTTCTTT

size: NA
V: TRBV29-1
D: NA
J: TRBJ1-5
CDR3: CSVRKESNQPQHF
DNA: TGCAGCGTTAGGAAGGAGAGCAATCAGCCCCAGCATTTT

size: NA
V: TRBV5-4
D: NA
J: TRBJ1-2
CDR3: CASSLAKGGNYGYTF
DNA: TGTGCCAGCAGCTTGGCCAAAGGGGGTAACTATGGCTACACCTTC

size: NA
V: TRBV30
D: NA
J: TRBJ1-5
CDR3: CAWSIGGSQPQHF
DNA: TGTGCCTGGAGTATTGGGGGGTCACAGCCCCAGCATTTT

size: NA
V: TRBV5-8
D: NA
J: TRBJ2-7
CDR3: CASSPTRGGNYEQYF
DNA: TGTGCCAGCAGCCCTACAAGGGGGGGTAACTACGAGCAGTACTTC

size: NA
V: TRBV12-5
D: NA
J: TRBJ2-1
CDR3: CASGSRSDNEQFF
DNA: TGTGCTAGTGGGTCCCGGTCCGACAATGAGCAGTTCTTC

size: NA
V: TRBV2
D: TRBD2
J: TRBJ2-5
CDR3: CATHRQTAGTRGSQETQYF
DNA: TGTGCCACACACCGTCAGACAGCCGGGACTAGAGGGAGCCAAGAGACCCAGTACTTC

size: NA
V: TRBV19
D: TRBD1
J: TRBJ2-7
CDR3: CASDKGQGAREQYF
DNA: TGTGCCAGTGACAAGGGACAGGGGGCGCGCGAGCAGTACTTC

size: NA
V: TRBV27
D: NA
J: TRBJ1-5
CDR3: CASSLRVGNQPQHF
DNA: TGTGCCAGCAGCCTCAGGGTTGGCAATCAGCCCCAGCATTTT

size: NA
V: TRBV2
D: NA
J: TRBJ1-5
CDR3: CASSVEVSNQPQHF
DNA: TGTGCCAGCAGTGTCGAGGTTAGCAATCAGCCCCAGCATTTT

size: NA
V: TRBV13
D: TRBD1
J: TRBJ2-1
CDR3: CASSSGTANFKNEQFF
DNA: TGTGCCAGCAGCTCGGGGACAGCCAACTTTAAAAATGAGCAGTTCTTC

size: NA
V: TRBV2
D: TRBD1
J: TRBJ1-1
CDR3: CASTRGVNTEAFF
DNA: TGTGCCAGCACCAGGGGGGTGAACACTGAAGCTTTCTTT

size: NA
V: TRBV15
D: TRBD2
J: TRBJ2-5
CDR3: CATSRGTSEYQETQYF
DNA: TGTGCCACCAGCAGAGGGACTAGCGAGTACCAAGAGACCCAGTACTTC

size: once
V: TRBV4-1
D: TRBD2
J: TRBJ2-1
CDR3: CASSQEDPRLAYEQFF
DNA: TGCGCCAGCAGCCAAGAGGATCCGAGACTAGCGTATGAGCAGTTCTTC

size: NA
V: TRBV7-7
D: NA
J: TRBJ2-7
CDR3: CASSSSGAYEQYF
DNA: TGTGCCAGCAGCTCTTCCGGGGCCTACGAGCAGTACTTC

size: NA
V: TRBV7-2
D: NA
J: TRBJ2-1
CDR3: CASSFAIYEQFF
DNA: TGTGCCAGCAGCTTCGCTATCTATGAGCAGTTCTTC

size: once
V: TRBV20-1
D: NA
J: TRBJ1-2
CDR3: CTTNYGYTF
DNA: TGCACCACTAACTATGGCTACACCTTC

size: once
V: TRBV14
D: NA
J: TRBJ2-2
CDR3: CASSQVRTGELFF
DNA: TGTGCCAGCAGCCAAGTCAGAACCGGGGAGCTGTTTTTT

size: few
V: TRBV18
D: NA
J: TRBJ2-7
CDR3: CASSPSGRGSYEQYF
DNA: TGTGCCAGCTCACCATCGGGCAGGGGTTCCTACGAGCAGTACTTC

size: NA
V: TRBV2
D: NA
J: TRBJ1-1
CDR3: CASTLALRAFF
DNA: TGTGCCAGCACCCTAGCCCTAAGGGCTTTCTTT

size: NA
V: TRBV9
D: TRBD1
J: TRBJ2-2
CDR3: CASSPRTGPNTGELFF
DNA: TGTGCCAGCAGCCCGAGGACAGGACCCAACACCGGGGAGCTGTTTTTT

size: NA
V: TRBV10-1
D: NA
J: TRBJ1-6
CDR3: CASSGVAESPLHF
DNA: TGCGCCAGCAGTGGAGTGGCGGAGTCACCCCTCCACTTT

size: NA
V: TRBV9
D: NA
J: TRBJ2-1
CDR3: CASSVSPRGSYNEQFF
DNA: TGTGCCAGCAGCGTATCGCCCAGGGGTTCCTACAATGAGCAGTTCTTC

size: NA
V: TRBV4-1
D: NA
J: TRBJ2-3
CDR3: CASSPIPSGSADTQYF
DNA: TGCGCCAGCAGCCCGATTCCTTCGGGTTCCGCAGATACGCAGTATTTT

size: NA
V: TRBV5-1
D: NA
J: TRBJ2-1
CDR3: CASSLTRESGNEQFF
DNA: TGCGCCAGCAGCTTGACCCGGGAGTCTGGCAATGAGCAGTTCTTC

size: once
V: TRBV28
D: NA
J: TRBJ2-3
CDR3: CASSLYQGTDTQYF
DNA: TGTGCCAGCAGTTTATATCAGGGCACAGATACGCAGTATTTT

size: NA
V: TRBV27
D: NA
J: TRBJ2-2
CDR3: CASSILRDTGELFF
DNA: TGTGCCAGCAGCATCCTGAGGGACACCGGGGAGCTGTTTTTT

size: NA
V: TRBV29-1
D: TRBD2
J: TRBJ2-1
CDR3: CSVEVSGVNEQFF
DNA: TGCAGCGTTGAGGTTAGCGGGGTCAATGAGCAGTTCTTC

size: NA
V: TRBV10-3
D: NA
J: TRBJ1-5
CDR3: CAISESGGRDKPQHF
DNA: TGTGCCATCAGTGAGTCGGGGGGTCGCGATAAGCCCCAGCATTTT